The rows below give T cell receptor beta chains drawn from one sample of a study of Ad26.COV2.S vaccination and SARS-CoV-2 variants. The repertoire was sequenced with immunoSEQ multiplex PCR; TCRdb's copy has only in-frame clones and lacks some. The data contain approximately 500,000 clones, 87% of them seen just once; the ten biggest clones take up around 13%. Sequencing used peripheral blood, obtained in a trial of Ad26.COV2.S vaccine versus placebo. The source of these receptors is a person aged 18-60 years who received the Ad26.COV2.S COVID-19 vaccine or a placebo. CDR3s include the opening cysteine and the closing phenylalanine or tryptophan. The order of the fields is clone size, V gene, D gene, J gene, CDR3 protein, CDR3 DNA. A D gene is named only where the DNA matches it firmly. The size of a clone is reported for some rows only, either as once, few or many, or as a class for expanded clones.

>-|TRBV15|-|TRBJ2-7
CATSRVRGRYEQYF
TGTGCCACCAGCAGAGTTCGGGGGAGGTACGAGCAGTACTTC
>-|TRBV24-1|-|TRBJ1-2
CATKPRTQTYGYTF
TGTGCCACCAAACCGAGGACACAAACCTATGGCTACACCTTC
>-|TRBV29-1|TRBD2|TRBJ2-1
CSVEWASGRYEQFF
TGCAGCGTTGAATGGGCTAGCGGGAGGTATGAGCAGTTCTTC
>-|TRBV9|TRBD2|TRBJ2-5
CASSVGLAGVETQYF
TGTGCCAGCAGCGTGGGACTAGCGGGAGTAGAGACCCAGTACTTC
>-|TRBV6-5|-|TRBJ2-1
CASSYSLSGMYNEQFF
TGTGCCAGCAGTTACTCGTTAAGCGGAATGTACAATGAGCAGTTCTTC
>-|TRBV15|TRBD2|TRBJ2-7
CATSRGPVGSGSYEQYF
TGTGCCACCAGCAGAGGACCGGTGGGTAGCGGGAGCTACGAGCAGTACTTC
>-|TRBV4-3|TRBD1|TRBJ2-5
CASSPGTGTVGETQYF
TGCGCCAGCAGCCCCGGGACAGGGACCGTAGGAGAGACCCAGTACTTC
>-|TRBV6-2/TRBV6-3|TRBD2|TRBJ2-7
CASSYPTSGYTTYEQYF
TGTGCCAGCAGTTACCCGACTAGCGGGTATACCACCTACGAGCAGTACTTC
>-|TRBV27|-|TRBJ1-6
CASSLSSTNNSPLHF
TGTGCCAGCAGTTTATCTTCGACTAATAATTCACCCCTCCACTTT
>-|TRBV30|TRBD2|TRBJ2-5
CAWRAGLAGETQYF
TGTGCCTGGAGGGCGGGACTAGCGGGAGAGACCCAGTACTTC
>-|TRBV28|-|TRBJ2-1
CASSLGNSGQFF
TGTGCCAGCAGTTTGGGAAATTCTGGGCAGTTCTTC
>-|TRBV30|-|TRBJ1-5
CAWSGGQKNQPQHF
TGTGCCTGGAGTGGAGGACAGAAAAATCAGCCCCAGCATTTT
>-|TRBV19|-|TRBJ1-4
CASSIDRATLSTNEKLFF
TGTGCCAGTAGTATAGATCGGGCTACCCTTTCAACTAATGAAAAACTGTTTTTT
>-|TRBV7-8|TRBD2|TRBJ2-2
CASSLLAGGRTGELFF
TGTGCCAGCAGCCTCCTAGCGGGAGGCCGCACCGGGGAGCTGTTTTTT
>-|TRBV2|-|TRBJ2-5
CASSDGPSRETQYF
TGTGCCAGCAGTGATGGACCTTCTAGGGAGACCCAGTACTTC
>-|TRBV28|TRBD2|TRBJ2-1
CASSFPGTSGSYEQFF
TGTGCCAGCAGTTTCCCCGGGACTAGCGGGAGCTATGAGCAGTTCTTC
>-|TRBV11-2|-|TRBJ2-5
CASSSPPWETQYF
TGTGCCAGCAGCTCCCCCCCGTGGGAGACCCAGTACTTC
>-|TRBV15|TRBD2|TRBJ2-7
CATSAPGSSGIYEQYF
TGTGCCACCAGCGCACCGGGGTCTAGCGGAATCTACGAGCAGTACTTC
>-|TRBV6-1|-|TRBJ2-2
CASSALDGPNTGELFF
TGTGCCAGCAGTGCTTTGGACGGACCGAACACCGGGGAGCTGTTTTTT
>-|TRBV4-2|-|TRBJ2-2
CASSQVAGFGADTGELFF
TGTGCCAGCAGCCAAGTCGCAGGGTTTGGTGCTGACACCGGGGAGCTGTTTTTT
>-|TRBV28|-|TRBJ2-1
CASSSPPRTLINEQFF
TGTGCCAGCAGTTCCCCCCCCCGGACCCTCATCAATGAGCAGTTCTTC
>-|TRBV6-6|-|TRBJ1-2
CASSSSYGYTF
TGTGCCAGCAGTTCCAGCTATGGCTACACCTTC
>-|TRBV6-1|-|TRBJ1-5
CASSAGVGGRYSNQPQHF
TGTGCCAGCAGTGCCGGTGTCGGGGGAAGGTATAGCAATCAGCCCCAGCATTTT
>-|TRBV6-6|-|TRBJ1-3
CASSYPGAGNTIYF
TGTGCCAGCAGTTACCCGGGGGCGGGGAACACCATATATTTT
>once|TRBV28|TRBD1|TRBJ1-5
CASRAGTGGSQPQHF
TGTGCCAGCAGAGCCGGGACAGGGGGCTCTCAGCCCCAGCATTTT
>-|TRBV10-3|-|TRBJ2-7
CAISDDNSYEQYF
TGTGCCATCAGTGACGACAACTCCTACGAGCAGTACTTC
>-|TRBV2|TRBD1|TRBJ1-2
CASSTDRGLNNDGYTF
TGTGCCAGCAGTACTGACAGGGGACTTAACAACGATGGCTACACCTTC
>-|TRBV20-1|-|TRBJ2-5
CSARGVETQYF
TGCAGTGCTCGAGGTGTGGAGACCCAGTACTTC
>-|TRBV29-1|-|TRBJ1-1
CSVEGERVGTEAFF
TGCAGCGTTGAGGGGGAGAGGGTGGGGACTGAAGCTTTCTTT
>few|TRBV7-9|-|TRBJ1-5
CASSLTGNQPQHF
TGTGCCAGCAGCTTAACAGGGAATCAGCCCCAGCATTTT
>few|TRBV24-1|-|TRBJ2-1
CATSDPSGSYNEQFF
TGTGCCACCAGTGACCCGTCGGGTTCCTACAATGAGCAGTTCTTC
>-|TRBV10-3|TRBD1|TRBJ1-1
CAISGARDRNTEAFF
TGTGCCATCAGTGGGGCGCGGGACAGGAACACTGAAGCTTTCTTT
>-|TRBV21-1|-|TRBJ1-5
CASSKLTGPRGNQPQHF
TGTGCCAGCAGCAAATTGACCGGGCCACGGGGCAATCAGCCCCAGCATTTT
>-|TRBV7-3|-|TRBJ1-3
CASSLQRGSGNTIYF
TGTGCCAGCAGCTTACAAAGGGGGTCTGGAAACACCATATATTTT
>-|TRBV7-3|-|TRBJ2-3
CASSLGSSGTDTQYF
TGTGCCAGCAGCTTAGGGTCCTCAGGGACAGATACGCAGTATTTT
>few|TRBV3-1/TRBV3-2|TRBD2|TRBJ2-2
CASSPRLATDTGELFF
TGTGCCAGCAGCCCGCGACTAGCGACTGACACCGGGGAGCTGTTTTTT
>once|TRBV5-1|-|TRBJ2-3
CASSLVLGRDTQYF
TGCGCCAGCAGCTTGGTGCTAGGCCGAGATACGCAGTATTTT
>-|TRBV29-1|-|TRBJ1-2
CSVEWNIGGYTF
TGCAGCGTTGAGTGGAACATTGGGGGCTACACCTTC
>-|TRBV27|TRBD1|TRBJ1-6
CASGARQGLNSPLHF
TGTGCCAGCGGAGCTCGACAGGGTTTGAATTCACCCCTCCACTTT
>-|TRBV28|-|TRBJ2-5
CASSREETQYF
TGTGCCAGCAGCCGGGAAGAGACCCAGTACTTC
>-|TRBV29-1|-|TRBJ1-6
CSVQVDVNSPLHF
TGCAGCGTTCAAGTGGACGTCAATTCACCCCTCCACTTT
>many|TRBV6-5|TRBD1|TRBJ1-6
CASRGQGLNSPLHF
TGTGCCAGCAGGGGACAGGGGTTAAATTCACCCCTCCACTTT
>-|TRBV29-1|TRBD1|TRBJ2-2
CSVDRGSGTGELFF
TGCAGCGTAGACAGGGGATCGGGGACCGGGGAGCTGTTTTTT
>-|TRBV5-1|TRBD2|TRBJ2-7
CASSPGTSGSLSSYEQYF
TGCGCCAGCAGCCCTGGGACTAGCGGGAGCCTCAGCTCCTACGAGCAGTACTTC
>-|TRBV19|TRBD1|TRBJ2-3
CASNRGTTDTQYF
TGTGCCAGTAACAGGGGGACCACAGATACGCAGTATTTT
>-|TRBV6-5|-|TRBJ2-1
CASRRHLSSYNEQFF
TGTGCCAGCAGAAGACACCTTAGCTCCTACAATGAGCAGTTCTTC
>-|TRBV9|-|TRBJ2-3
CASSARSGGVDTQYF
TGTGCCAGCAGCGCCCGCAGCGGTGGCGTTGATACGCAGTATTTT
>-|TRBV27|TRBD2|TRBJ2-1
CASRGVAGGISEQFF
TGTGCCAGCAGAGGGGTAGCGGGAGGAATTAGTGAGCAGTTCTTC
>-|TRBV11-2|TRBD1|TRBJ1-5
CASSSGTGSRQPQHF
TGTGCCAGCAGCTCCGGGACAGGGAGCCGTCAGCCCCAGCATTTT
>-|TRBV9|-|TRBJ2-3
CASSVHLDSRGSDTQYF
TGTGCCAGCAGTGTTCATCTCGACTCCCGGGGGAGTGATACGCAGTATTTT
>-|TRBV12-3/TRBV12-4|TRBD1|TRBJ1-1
CASRGIQGTEAFF
TGTGCCAGCAGGGGGATACAGGGGACTGAAGCTTTCTTT
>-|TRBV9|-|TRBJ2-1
CASSVRDGRYNEQFF
TGTGCCAGCAGCGTCCGGGACGGACGCTACAATGAGCAGTTCTTC
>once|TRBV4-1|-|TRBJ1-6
CASSQSGQASNSPLHF
TGCGCCAGCAGCCAATCTGGGCAGGCATCCAATTCACCCCTCCACTTT
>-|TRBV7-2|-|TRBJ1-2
CASSPEVGGQSYGYTF
TGTGCCAGCAGCCCCGAGGTGGGCGGACAGAGCTATGGCTACACCTTC
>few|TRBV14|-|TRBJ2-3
CASSPPLAPSDTQYF
TGTGCCAGCAGCCCGCCTCTAGCGCCCTCGGATACGCAGTATTTT
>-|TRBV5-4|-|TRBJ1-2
CASSLTAGRNYGYTF
TGTGCCAGCAGCTTGACTGCCGGCCGTAACTATGGCTACACCTTC